Listed below are T cell receptor beta chains from one sample, sequenced in a study of cytomegalovirus exposure and HLA in healthy donors. Produced via immunoSEQ multiplex PCR; TCRdb's table is partial and in-frame only. The sample has around 100,000 clones; around 70% are singletons. What was sequenced was PBMCs. These receptors all come from a man aged 35 to 55 in good health and CMV-seropositive. CDR3s include the opening cysteine and the closing phenylalanine or tryptophan. A D gene is named only where the DNA matches it firmly. Size tells how often a clone was seen (once, few, many) or the class of an expanded clone, and some rows leave it out.

. TRBJ2-7 . TRBV30 CAAPRGQLGEQYF TGTGCCGCCCCCAGGGGCCAGCTGGGAGAGCAGTACTTC
. TRBJ1-1 . TRBV18 CASSPRTGENTEAFF TGTGCCAGCTCACCACGAACAGGAGAGAACACTGAAGCTTTCTTT
few TRBJ1-1 . TRBV5-1 CASSPGGNRENTEAFF TGCGCCAGCAGCCCGGGGGGGAACAGGGAGAACACTGAAGCTTTCTTT
. TRBJ1-1 . TRBV10-3 CAIRPTSDGTEAFF TGTGCCATCAGGCCAACGAGTGATGGCACTGAAGCTTTCTTT
. TRBJ1-1 . TRBV6-5 CASNGGSLNTEAFF TGTGCCAGCAACGGCGGGTCCCTGAACACTGAAGCTTTCTTT
. TRBJ2-7 TRBD1 TRBV27 CASSPSGQGTYEQYF TGTGCCAGCAGTCCCTCGGGACAGGGTACCTACGAGCAGTACTTC
. TRBJ2-5 . TRBV5-4 CASSNPASQETQYF TGTGCCAGCAGCAATCCAGCGTCACAAGAGACCCAGTACTTC
once TRBJ1-5 . TRBV7-8 CASSLTPGGNQPQHF TGTGCCAGCAGCCTCACACCCGGGGGCAATCAGCCCCAGCATTTT
. TRBJ2-1 . TRBV28 CASKGGSNEQFF TGTGCCAGCAAAGGAGGGAGTAATGAGCAGTTCTTC
. TRBJ2-1 TRBD2 TRBV7-9 CASSPWTSGGSYNEQFF TGTGCCAGCAGCCCCTGGACTAGCGGGGGCTCCTACAATGAGCAGTTCTTC
few TRBJ1-1 TRBD1 TRBV5-6 CASSYGTANTEAFF TGTGCCAGCAGTTATGGGACAGCTAACACTGAAGCTTTCTTT
few TRBJ2-2 TRBD1 TRBV7-6 CASSLNSGTANTGELFF TGTGCCAGCAGCTTAAACTCCGGGACAGCGAACACCGGGGAGCTGTTTTTT
. TRBJ1-5 . TRBV6-1 CACRAGHAVNQPQHF TGTGCCTGCAGAGCGGGACATGCCGTTAATCAGCCCCAGCATTTT
. TRBJ2-5 . TRBV28 CASSIPGHETQETQYF TGTGCCAGCAGCATACCGGGACACGAAACTCAAGAGACCCAGTACTTC
. TRBJ1-3 . TRBV27 CASSLSGGSGNTIYF TGTGCCAGCAGTTTATCGGGGGGCTCTGGAAACACCATATATTTT
. TRBJ2-3 TRBD2 TRBV5-4 CASSLEASGRSDTQYF TGTGCCAGCAGCTTGGAGGCTAGCGGGAGGTCAGATACGCAGTATTTT
. TRBJ2-3 . TRBV30 CAWSGGLATQYF TGTGCCTGGAGTGGGGGCCTTGCAACGCAGTATTTT
. TRBJ1-5 TRBD1 TRBV6-6 CASSTWTGADQPQHF TGTGCCAGCAGTACCTGGACAGGGGCCGATCAGCCCCAGCATTTT
. TRBJ1-1 . TRBV28 CASSPVGTQGTEAFF TGTGCCAGCAGCCCCGTGGGTACCCAGGGGACTGAAGCTTTCTTT
. TRBJ2-1 TRBD2 TRBV6-5 CASRREALSYNEQFF TGTGCCAGCAGGCGGGAGGCCCTCTCCTACAATGAGCAGTTCTTC
. TRBJ2-3 . TRBV18 CASSPSQGEPGDTQYF TGTGCCAGCTCACCCTCACAGGGTGAACCGGGTGATACGCAGTATTTT
. TRBJ2-2 . TRBV10-1 CASSSQGELFF TGCGCCAGCAGTTCTCAGGGGGAGCTGTTTTTT
. TRBJ2-3 . TRBV28 CASSPLGLPKTSTDTQYF TGTGCCAGCAGTCCGTTGGGACTCCCTAAAACTAGCACAGATACGCAGTATTTT
. TRBJ2-7 . TRBV5-1 CASSLLSGAYEQYF TGCGCCAGCAGCTTGTTGTCGGGAGCCTACGAGCAGTACTTC
. TRBJ2-5 TRBD2 TRBV25-1 CASRTGLAGQEETQYF TGTGCCAGCAGGACCGGACTAGCGGGACAGGAAGAGACCCAGTACTTC
. TRBJ2-1 . TRBV20-1 CSASEGVQQFF TGCAGTGCTAGTGAGGGGGTCCAACAGTTCTTC
. TRBJ1-5 TRBD1 TRBV19 CASSYGQGWEPQHF TGTGCCAGTAGTTATGGACAGGGATGGGAGCCCCAGCATTTT
. TRBJ2-2 . TRBV7-7 CASSSLAGELFF TGTGCCAGCAGCTCCTTGGCTGGGGAGCTGTTTTTT
. TRBJ2-1 . TRBV11-2 CASSLNRMNEQFF TGTGCCAGCAGCTTAAACAGGATGAATGAGCAGTTCTTC
few TRBJ2-1 TRBD2 TRBV5-4 CASSLDLAGSEQFF TGTGCCAGCAGCTTGGACCTAGCGGGAAGTGAGCAGTTCTTC
. TRBJ2-1 . TRBV6-5 CASSYSRGNNEQFF TGTGCCAGCAGTTACTCACGGGGTAACAATGAGCAGTTCTTC
once TRBJ2-1 TRBD2 TRBV14 CASSDYSSGDYNEQFF TGTGCCAGCAGCGATTATTCTAGCGGGGACTACAATGAGCAGTTCTTC
. TRBJ2-5 TRBD2 TRBV25-1 CASNPPGLAGETQYF TGTGCCAGCAACCCACCGGGACTAGCGGGAGAGACCCAGTACTTC
few TRBJ2-5 TRBD2 TRBV19 CASSKVAGMVAQYF TGTGCCAGTAGTAAGGTAGCGGGGATGGTGGCCCAGTACTTC
few TRBJ1-1 . TRBV19 CASKPAHPSTEAFF TGTGCCAGTAAGCCCGCGCATCCGAGCACTGAAGCTTTCTTT
. TRBJ2-5 . TRBV19 CASSPTSLETQYF TGTGCCAGTAGCCCTACTAGCCTGGAGACCCAGTACTTC
. TRBJ1-3 TRBD1 TRBV29-1 CSVGLDRGNTIYF TGCAGCGTCGGGCTGGACAGGGGAAACACCATATATTTT
. TRBJ2-2 TRBD1 TRBV4-1 CASSQTGGNYAGELFF TGCGCCAGCAGCCAAACAGGGGGCAACTACGCCGGGGAGCTGTTTTTT
. TRBJ1-2 . TRBV19 CASSMVGSTDYGYTF TGTGCCAGTAGTATGGTAGGCAGCACAGACTATGGCTACACCTTC
once TRBJ1-2 TRBD1 TRBV7-2 CASSLSLTGNYGYTF TGTGCCAGCAGTTTATCACTGACAGGGAACTATGGCTACACCTTC
few TRBJ2-5 . TRBV15 CATSRDRAKETQYF TGTGCCACCAGCAGAGATCGAGCGAAAGAGACCCAGTACTTC
. TRBJ2-3 . TRBV30 CAWGSGTTDTQYF TGTGCCTGGGGATCGGGAACCACAGATACGCAGTATTTT
. TRBJ2-1 TRBD2 TRBV6-6 CASTLAGLTGNEQFF TGTGCCAGCACCCTAGCGGGACTCACGGGGAATGAGCAGTTCTTC
few TRBJ2-2 TRBD2 TRBV13 CASRQSGRSTGELFF TGTGCCAGCAGACAGAGCGGGAGGAGCACCGGGGAGCTGTTTTTT
. TRBJ2-7 TRBD2 TRBV6-4 CASSENSGSSYEQYF TGTGCCAGCAGTGAGAATAGCGGGAGCTCCTACGAGCAGTACTTC
few TRBJ2-5 . TRBV4-3 CASSQQEGETQYF TGCGCCAGCAGCCAACAGGAGGGGGAGACCCAGTACTTC
. TRBJ1-1 . TRBV6-5 CASSSGGTEAFF TGTGCCAGCAGTTCGGGGGGCACTGAAGCTTTCTTT
. TRBJ1-1 . TRBV28 CASSPRSPAPREEAFF TGTGCCAGCAGCCCGCGGTCCCCGGCGCCAAGGGAGGAAGCTTTCTTT
. TRBJ1-5 . TRBV7-8 CASSRSSEGPQHF TGTGCCAGCAGCCGGAGCTCAGAAGGACCCCAGCATTTT
few TRBJ1-5 TRBD1 TRBV19 CATGTAGRNQPQHF TGTGCCACCGGGACAGCGGGTCGCAATCAGCCCCAGCATTTT
. TRBJ1-2 . TRBV18 CASSPSEGGYTF TGTGCCAGCTCACCCAGTGAGGGTGGCTACACCTTC
. TRBJ1-3 TRBD1 TRBV7-6 CASSSGQGTGNTIYF TGTGCCAGCAGCTCCGGACAGGGAACTGGAAACACCATATATTTT
. TRBJ1-3 . TRBV6-5 CASSSVVSGNTIYF TGTGCCAGCAGTTCCGTTGTCTCTGGAAACACCATATATTTT
. TRBJ1-1 . TRBV18 CASSPDYNTEAFF TGTGCCAGCTCACCAGACTACAACACTGAAGCTTTCTTT
. TRBJ2-1 . TRBV4-2 CASSLYPGDRDEQFF TGTGCCAGCAGCCTATATCCGGGGGATCGGGATGAGCAGTTCTTC